This TCR beta chain was captured in a study of blood T cells in healthy people across ages. Trimming removed 3 bases from V and 11 bases from J; junction bases left unmatched: 10. Germline values: CDR1 SGHTA, CDR2 FQGNSA. This CDR3 is 16 amino acids long. Together with a sample-barcoded 5' primer, a J-beta primer mix was included in a second PCR lasting roughly 6 to 12 cycles. Tags on each cDNA molecule came from a template-switch adaptor with 12 random nucleotides. TCRdb re-called the 5' RACE reads through MiXCR, storing one row per CDR3 protein. The table has hundreds of thousands of distinct CDR3 sequences, 45% to 50% seen once. This clonotype was detected only a few times.

The chain joins TRBV7-2 to TRBJ2-5, with TRBD2 matching over 15 bases. This clonotype originated in a woman aged 55-69 years in good health. Input material: blood. The CDR3 loop reads CASSFGLAGGPNEQYF. CDR3 DNA: TGTGCCAGCAGCTTCGGACTAGCGGGAGGGCCCAATGAGCAGTACTTC.